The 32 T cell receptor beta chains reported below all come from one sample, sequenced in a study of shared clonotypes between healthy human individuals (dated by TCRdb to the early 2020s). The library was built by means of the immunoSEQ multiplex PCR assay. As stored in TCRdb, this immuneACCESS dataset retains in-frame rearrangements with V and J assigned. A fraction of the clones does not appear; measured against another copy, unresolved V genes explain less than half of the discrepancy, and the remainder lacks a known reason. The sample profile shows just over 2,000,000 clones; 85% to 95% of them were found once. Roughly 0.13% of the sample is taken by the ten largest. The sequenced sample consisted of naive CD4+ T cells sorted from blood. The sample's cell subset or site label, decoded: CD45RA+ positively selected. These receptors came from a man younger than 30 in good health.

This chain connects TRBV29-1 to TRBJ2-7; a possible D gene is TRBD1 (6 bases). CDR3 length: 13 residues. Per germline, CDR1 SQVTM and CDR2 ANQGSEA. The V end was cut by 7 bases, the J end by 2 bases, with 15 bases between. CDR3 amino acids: CSALTGLTYEQYF. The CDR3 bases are TGCAGCGCATTGACAGGTCTCACCTACGAGCAGTACTTC.

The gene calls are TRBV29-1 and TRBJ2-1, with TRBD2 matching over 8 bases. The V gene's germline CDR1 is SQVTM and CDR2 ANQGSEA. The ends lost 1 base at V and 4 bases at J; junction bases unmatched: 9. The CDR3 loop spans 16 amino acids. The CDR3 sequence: CSVEGLRLAGYNEQFF. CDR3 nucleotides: TGCAGCGTTGAAGGGTTGAGGCTAGCGGGTTACAATGAGCAGTTCTTC.

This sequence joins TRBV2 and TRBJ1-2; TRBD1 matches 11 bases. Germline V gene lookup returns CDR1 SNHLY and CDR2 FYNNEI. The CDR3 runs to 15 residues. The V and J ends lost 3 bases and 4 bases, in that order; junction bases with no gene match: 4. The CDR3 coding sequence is TGTGCCAGCAGTGACCGGGACAGGGGGGTCTATGGCTACACCTTC. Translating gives CASSDRDRGVYGYTF.

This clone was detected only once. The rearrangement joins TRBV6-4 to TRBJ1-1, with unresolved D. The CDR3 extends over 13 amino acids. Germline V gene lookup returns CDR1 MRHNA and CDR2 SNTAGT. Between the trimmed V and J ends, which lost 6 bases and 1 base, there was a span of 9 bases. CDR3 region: CASRLDGNTEAFF. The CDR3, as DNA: TGTGCCAGCAGGCTTGACGGGAACACTGAAGCTTTCTTT.

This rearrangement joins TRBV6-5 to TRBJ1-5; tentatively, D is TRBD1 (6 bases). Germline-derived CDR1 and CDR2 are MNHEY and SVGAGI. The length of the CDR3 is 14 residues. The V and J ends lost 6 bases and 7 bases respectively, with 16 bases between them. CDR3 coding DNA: TGTGCCAGCAGCGAAACAGGGTTCGGACAGCCCCAGCATTTT. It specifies CASSETGFGQPQHF.

The CDR3 DNA reads as TGTGCCAGCAGTGATCGCTCAACTAATGAAAAACTGTTTTTT. Its translation is CASSDRSTNEKLFF. This chain uses TRBV6-1 with TRBJ1-4; D unresolved. CDR1 is MNHNS, CDR2 SASEGT, per germline. The CDR3 sequence is 14 residues long. Trimming took 3 bases from V and 0 from J, leaving 5 bases between them.

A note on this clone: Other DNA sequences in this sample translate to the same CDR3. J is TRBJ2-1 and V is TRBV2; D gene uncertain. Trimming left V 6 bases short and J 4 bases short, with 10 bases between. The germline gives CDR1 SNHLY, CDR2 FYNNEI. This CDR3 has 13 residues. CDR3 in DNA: TGTGCCAGCAGCAGGACGGCTTACAATGAGCAGTTCTTC. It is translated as CASSRTAYNEQFF.

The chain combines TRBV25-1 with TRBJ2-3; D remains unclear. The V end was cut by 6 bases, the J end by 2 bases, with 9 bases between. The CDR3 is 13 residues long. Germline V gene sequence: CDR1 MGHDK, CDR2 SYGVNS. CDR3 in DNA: TGTGCCAGCAGGGACCCTAACACAGATACGCAGTATTTT. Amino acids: CASRDPNTDTQYF.

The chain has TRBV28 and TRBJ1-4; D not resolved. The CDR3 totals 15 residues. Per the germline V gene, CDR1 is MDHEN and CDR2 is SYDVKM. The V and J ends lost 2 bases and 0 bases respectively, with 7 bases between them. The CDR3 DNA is TGTGCCAGCAGTTTAAGAGTCGCAACTAATGAAAAACTGTTTTTT. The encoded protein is CASSLRVATNEKLFF.

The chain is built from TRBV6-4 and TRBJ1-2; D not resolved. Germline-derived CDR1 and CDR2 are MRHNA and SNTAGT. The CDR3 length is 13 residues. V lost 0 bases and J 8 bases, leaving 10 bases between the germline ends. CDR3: CASSDSPAGGYTF. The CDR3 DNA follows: TGTGCCAGCAGTGACTCACCGGCGGGCGGCTACACCTTC.

The CDR3 DNA reads TGTGCCAGCAGATCTACGCAAGGACAGGGGTTCCACAATGAGCAGTTCTTC. Translation gives CASRSTQGQGFHNEQFF. The rearrangement links TRBV7-9 to TRBJ2-1; 9 bases align to TRBD1. V was clipped by 6 bases and J by 5 bases; unmatched bases: 14. The V gene's germline CDR1 is SEHNR and CDR2 FQNEAQ (reference sequence). This CDR3 spans 17 amino acids.

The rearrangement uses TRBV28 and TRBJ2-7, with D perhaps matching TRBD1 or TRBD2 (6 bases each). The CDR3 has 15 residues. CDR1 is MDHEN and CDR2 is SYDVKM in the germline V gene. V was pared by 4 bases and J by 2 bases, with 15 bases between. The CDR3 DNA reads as TGTGCCAGCAGTTCAGGCCAGGGGAGGCCCTACGAGCAGTACTTC. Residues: CASSSGQGRPYEQYF.

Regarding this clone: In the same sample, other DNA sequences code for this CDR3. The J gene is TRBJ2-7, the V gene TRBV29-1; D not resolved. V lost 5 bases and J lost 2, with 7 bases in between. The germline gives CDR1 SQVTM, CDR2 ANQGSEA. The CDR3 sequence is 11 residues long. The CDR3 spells CSVRAPYEQYF. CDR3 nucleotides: TGCAGCGTTCGGGCTCCCTACGAGCAGTACTTC.

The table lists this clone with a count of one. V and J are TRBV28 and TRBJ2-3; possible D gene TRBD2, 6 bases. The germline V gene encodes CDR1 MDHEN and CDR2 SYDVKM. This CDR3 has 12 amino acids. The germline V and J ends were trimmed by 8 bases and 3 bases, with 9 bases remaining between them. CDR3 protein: CASLGGTDTQYF. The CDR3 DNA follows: TGTGCCAGCCTAGGAGGGACAGATACGCAGTATTTT.

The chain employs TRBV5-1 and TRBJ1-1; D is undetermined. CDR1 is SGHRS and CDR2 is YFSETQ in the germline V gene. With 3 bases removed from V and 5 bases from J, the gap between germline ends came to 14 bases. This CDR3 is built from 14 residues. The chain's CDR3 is CASSSPAAGTEAFF. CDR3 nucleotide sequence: TGCGCCAGCAGCTCCCCTGCGGCGGGTACTGAAGCTTTCTTT.

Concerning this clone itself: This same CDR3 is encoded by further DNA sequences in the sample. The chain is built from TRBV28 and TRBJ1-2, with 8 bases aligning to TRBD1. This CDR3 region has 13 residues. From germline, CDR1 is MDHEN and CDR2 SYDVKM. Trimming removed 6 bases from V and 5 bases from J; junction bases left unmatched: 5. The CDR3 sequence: CASSPGGRYGYTF. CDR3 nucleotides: TGTGCCAGCAGCCCAGGGGGCAGGTATGGCTACACCTTC.

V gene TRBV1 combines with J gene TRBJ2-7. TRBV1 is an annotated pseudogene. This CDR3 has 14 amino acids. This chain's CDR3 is CTSSQGRVSYEQYF. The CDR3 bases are TGCACCAGCAGCCAGGGTAGAGTCTCCTACGAGCAGTACTTC.

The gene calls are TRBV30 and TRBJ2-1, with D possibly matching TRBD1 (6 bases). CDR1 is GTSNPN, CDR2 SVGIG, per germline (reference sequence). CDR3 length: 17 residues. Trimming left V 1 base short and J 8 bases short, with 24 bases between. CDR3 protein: CAWSAVGAFRPFDEQFF. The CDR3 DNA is TGTGCCTGGAGTGCGGTGGGGGCCTTCCGACCGTTCGATGAGCAGTTCTTC. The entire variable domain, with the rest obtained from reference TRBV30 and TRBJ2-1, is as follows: SQTIHQWPATLVQPVGSPLSLECTVEGTSNPNLYWYRQAAGRGLQLLFYSVGIGQISSEVPQNLSASRPQDRQFILSSKKLLLSDSGFYLCAWSAVGAFRPFDEQFFGPGTRLTVL.

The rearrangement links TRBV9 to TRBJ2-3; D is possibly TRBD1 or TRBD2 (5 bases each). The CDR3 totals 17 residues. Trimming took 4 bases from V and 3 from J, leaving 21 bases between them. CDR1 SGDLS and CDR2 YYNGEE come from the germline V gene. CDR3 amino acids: CASSRYPRDGGTDTQYF. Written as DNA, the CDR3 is TGTGCCAGCAGCCGATACCCCCGGGACGGTGGAACAGATACGCAGTATTTT. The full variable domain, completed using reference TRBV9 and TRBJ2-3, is DSGVTQTPKHLITATGQRVTLRCSPRSGDLSVYWYQQSLDQGLQFLIQYYNGEERAKGNILERFSAQQFPDLHSELNLSSLELGDSALYFCASSRYPRDGGTDTQYFGPGTRLTVL.

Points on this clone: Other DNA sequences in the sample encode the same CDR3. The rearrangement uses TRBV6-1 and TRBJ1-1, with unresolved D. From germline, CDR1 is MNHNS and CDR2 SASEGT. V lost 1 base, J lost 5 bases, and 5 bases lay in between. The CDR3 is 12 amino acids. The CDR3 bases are TGTGCCAGCAGTGAAGGCGGGACTGAAGCTTTCTTT. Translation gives CASSEGGTEAFF.

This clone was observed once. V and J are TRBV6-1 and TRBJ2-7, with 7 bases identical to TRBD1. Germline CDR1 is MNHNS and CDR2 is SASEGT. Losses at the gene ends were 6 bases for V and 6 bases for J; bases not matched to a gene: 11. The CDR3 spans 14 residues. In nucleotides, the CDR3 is TGTGCCAGCAGATTTGACAGGGTAAATGGCGAGCAGTACTTC. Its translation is CASRFDRVNGEQYF.

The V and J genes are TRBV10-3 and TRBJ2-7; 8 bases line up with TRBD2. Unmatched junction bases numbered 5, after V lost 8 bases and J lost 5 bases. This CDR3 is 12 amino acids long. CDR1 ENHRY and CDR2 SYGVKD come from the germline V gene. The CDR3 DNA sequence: TGTGCCATCGCCGGGACTAGTGACGAGCAGTACTTC. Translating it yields CAIAGTSDEQYF.

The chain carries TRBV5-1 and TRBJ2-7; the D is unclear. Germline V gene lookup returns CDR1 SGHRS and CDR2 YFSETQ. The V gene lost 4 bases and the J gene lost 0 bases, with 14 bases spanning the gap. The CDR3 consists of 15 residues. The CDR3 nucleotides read TGCGCCAGCAGCCGGACCGGGTCTTACTCCTACGAGCAGTACTTC. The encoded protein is CASSRTGSYSYEQYF.

The CDR3 loop is CASSLRTGSSEKLFF. The CDR3 coding sequence is TGTGCCAGCAGTCTTCGGACAGGGAGTAGTGAAAAACTGTTTTTT. V and J are TRBV27 and TRBJ1-4; 8 nucleotides agree with TRBD1. CDR3 length: 15 residues. V lost 5 bases and J lost 7; bases outside the gene matches: 9. Germline-derived CDR1 and CDR2 are MNHEY and SMNVEV (reference sequence).

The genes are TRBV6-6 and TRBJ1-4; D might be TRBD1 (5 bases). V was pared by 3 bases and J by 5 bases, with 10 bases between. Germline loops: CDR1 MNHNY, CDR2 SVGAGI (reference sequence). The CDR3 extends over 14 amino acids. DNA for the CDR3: TGTGCCAGCAGTTATATTAGGGGCAATGAAAAACTGTTTTTT. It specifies CASSYIRGNEKLFF.

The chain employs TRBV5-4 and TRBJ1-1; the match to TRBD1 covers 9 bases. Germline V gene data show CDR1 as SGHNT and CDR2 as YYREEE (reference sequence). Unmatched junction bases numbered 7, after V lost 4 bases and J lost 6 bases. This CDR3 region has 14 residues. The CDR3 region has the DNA TGTGCCAGCAGCGCCTGGGACAGGGTACCTGAAGCTTTCTTT. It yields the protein CASSAWDRVPEAFF.

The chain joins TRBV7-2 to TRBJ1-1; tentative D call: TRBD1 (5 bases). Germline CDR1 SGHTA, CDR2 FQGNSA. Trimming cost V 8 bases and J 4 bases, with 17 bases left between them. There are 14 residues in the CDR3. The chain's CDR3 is CASGIYGGVTEAFF. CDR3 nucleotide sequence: TGTGCCAGCGGTATTTATGGGGGTGTCACTGAAGCTTTCTTT. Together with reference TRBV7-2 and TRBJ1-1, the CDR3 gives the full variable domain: GAGVSQSPSNKVTEKGKDVELRCDPISGHTALYWYRQSLGQGLEFLIYFQGNSAPDKSGLPSDRFSAERTGGSVSTLTIQRTQQEDSAVYLCASGIYGGVTEAFFGQGTRLTVV.

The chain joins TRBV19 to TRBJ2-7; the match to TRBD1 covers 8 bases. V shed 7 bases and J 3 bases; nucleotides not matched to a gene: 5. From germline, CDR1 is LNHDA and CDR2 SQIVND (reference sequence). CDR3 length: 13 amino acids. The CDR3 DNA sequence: TGTGCCAGTAAAAGGACAGGGAACTACGAGCAGTACTTC. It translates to CASKRTGNYEQYF.

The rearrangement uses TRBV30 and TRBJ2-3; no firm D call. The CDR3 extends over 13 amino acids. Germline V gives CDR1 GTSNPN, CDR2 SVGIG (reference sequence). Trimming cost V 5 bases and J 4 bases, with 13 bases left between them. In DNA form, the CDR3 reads TGTGCCTGGTGTCTTCAAGGGTCAGATACGCAGTATTTT. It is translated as CAWCLQGSDTQYF.

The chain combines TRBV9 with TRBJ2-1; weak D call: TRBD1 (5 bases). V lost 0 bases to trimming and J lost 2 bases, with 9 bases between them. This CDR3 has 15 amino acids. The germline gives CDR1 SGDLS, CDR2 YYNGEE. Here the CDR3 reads CASSVEGKPYNEQFF. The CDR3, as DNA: TGTGCCAGCAGCGTAGAGGGGAAACCCTACAATGAGCAGTTCTTC.

CDR3 in amino acids: CASSQLGGKGYNEQFF. For the CDR3, the DNA is TGTGCCAGCAGCCAGCTAGGGGGAAAGGGGTACAATGAGCAGTTCTTC. V and J are TRBV7-2 and TRBJ2-1; weak D call: TRBD1 (6 bases). The germline V gene encodes CDR1 SGHTA and CDR2 FQGNSA. This CDR3 spans 16 amino acids. The V and J ends lost 5 bases and 4 bases respectively, with 18 bases between them.

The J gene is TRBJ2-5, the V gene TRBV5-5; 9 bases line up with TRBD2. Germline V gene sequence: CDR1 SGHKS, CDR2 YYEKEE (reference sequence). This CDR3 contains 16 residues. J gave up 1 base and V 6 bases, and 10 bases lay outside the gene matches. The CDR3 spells CASTPGELAGQETQYF. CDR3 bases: TGTGCCAGCACCCCTGGGGAACTAGCGGGCCAAGAGACCCAGTACTTC.